Listed below are T cell receptor beta chains from one sample, sequenced in a study of T-cell reconstitution after alpha-beta-depleted transplantation in children. TCRdb called the PCR reads again in MiXCR, with one record for every CDR3 protein. The sample has hundreds of thousands of distinct CDR3 sequences; 20% to 30% are singletons. Sequenced here: PBMCs, mostly from graft donor cells, sampled 360 days after TCRalphabeta/CD19-depleted stem cell transplant. These receptors were collected from a female patient between 2 and 15 years old who had a stem cell transplant for congenital amegakaryocytic thrombocytopenia, so the T cells may come from the graft donor. Both conserved end residues are part of each CDR3. The order of the fields is V gene, J gene, D gene, clone size, CDR3 DNA, CDR3 protein. D genes are given only for firm matches. Not every row has a clone size; where given, it reads once, few, many or a size class.

TRBV3-1,TRBJ1-2,TRBD1,few,TGTGCCAGCAGCCAATATACCAGGGGGCGTAACTATGGCTACACCTTC,CASSQYTRGRNYGYTF
TRBV5-1,TRBJ1-1,.,.,TGCGCCAGCAGCTTGGAAACCTATCCGGGACTTTCCATGAACACTGAAGCTTTCTTT,CASSLETYPGLSMNTEAFF
TRBV20-1,TRBJ1-3,.,.,TGCAGTGCTAGAGCCGCAGGGTGGGGAAACACCATATATTTT,CSARAAGWGNTIYF
TRBV5-1,TRBJ2-3,TRBD1,.,TGCGCCAGCAGCGGGTACAGGGGGCTCGACACAGATACGCAGTATTTT,CASSGYRGLDTDTQYF
TRBV29-1,TRBJ1-2,.,.,TGCAGCGTTGAATTGCAGGGGAACTATGGCTACACCTTC,CSVELQGNYGYTF
TRBV4-1,TRBJ2-1,TRBD2,few,TGCGCCAGCAGCGCCGGACTAGCGGGGATACCTTGGAATGAGCAGTTCTTC,CASSAGLAGIPWNEQFF
TRBV7-2,TRBJ2-1,.,.,TGTGCCAGCAGCTTAGTTGGGGGAGCTTCCTACAATGAGCAGTTCTTC,CASSLVGGASYNEQFF
TRBV5-1,TRBJ2-3,.,.,TGCGCCAGCAGCACACAGGGCACAGATACGCAGTATTTT,CASSTQGTDTQYF
TRBV20-1,TRBJ2-1,.,.,TGCAGTGCTAGGATAGGGTGGTCCTACAATGAGCAGTTCTTC,CSARIGWSYNEQFF
TRBV2,TRBJ2-7,.,.,TGTGCCAGCAGTCTCCTTGGAGGAATAGACGAGCAGTACTTC,CASSLLGGIDEQYF